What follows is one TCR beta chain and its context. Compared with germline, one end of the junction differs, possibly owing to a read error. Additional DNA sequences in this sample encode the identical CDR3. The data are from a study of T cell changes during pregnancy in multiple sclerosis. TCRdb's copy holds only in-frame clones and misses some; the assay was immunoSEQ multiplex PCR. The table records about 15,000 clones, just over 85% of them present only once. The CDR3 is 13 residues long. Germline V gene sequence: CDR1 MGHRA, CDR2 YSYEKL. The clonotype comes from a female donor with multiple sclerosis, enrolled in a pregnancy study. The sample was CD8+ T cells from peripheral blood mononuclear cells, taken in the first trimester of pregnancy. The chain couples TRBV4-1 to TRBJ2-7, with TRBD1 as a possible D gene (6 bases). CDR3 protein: CASSQTGSYEQYF. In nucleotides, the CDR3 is TGTGCCAGCAGCCAAACAGGGAGCTACGAGCAGTACTTC.